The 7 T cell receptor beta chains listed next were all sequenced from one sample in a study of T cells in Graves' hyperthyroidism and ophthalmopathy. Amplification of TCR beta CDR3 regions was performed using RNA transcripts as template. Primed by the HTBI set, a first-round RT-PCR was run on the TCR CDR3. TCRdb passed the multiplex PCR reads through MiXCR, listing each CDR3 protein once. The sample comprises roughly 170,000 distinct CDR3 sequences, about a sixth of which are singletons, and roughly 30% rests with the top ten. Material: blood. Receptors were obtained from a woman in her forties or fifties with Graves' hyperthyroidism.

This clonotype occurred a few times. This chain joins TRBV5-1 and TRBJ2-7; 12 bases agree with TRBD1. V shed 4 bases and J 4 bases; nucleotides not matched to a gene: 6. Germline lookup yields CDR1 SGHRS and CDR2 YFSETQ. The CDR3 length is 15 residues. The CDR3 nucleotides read TGCGCCAGCAGCCCCGGGACAGGGGGCGCTTACGAGCAGTACTTC. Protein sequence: CASSPGTGGAYEQYF. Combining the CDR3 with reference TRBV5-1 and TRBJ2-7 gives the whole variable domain KAGVTQTPRYLIKTRGQQVTLSCSPISGHRSVSWYQQTPGQGLQFLFEYFSETQRNKGNFPGRFSGRQFSNSRSEMNVSTLELGDSALYLCASSPGTGGAYEQYFGPGTRLTVT.

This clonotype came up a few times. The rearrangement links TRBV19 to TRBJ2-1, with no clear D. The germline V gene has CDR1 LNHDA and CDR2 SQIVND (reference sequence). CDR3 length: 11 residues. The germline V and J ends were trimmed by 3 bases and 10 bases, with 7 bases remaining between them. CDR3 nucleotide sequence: TGTGCCAGTAGTATGGGTCAGGAGCAGTTCTTC. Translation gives CASSMGQEQFF.

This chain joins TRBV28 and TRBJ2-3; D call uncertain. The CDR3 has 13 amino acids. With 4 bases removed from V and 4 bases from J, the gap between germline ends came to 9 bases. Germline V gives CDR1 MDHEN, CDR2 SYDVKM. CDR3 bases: TGTGCCAGCAGTTCCCCTCCCCCAGATACGCAGTATTTT. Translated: CASSSPPPDTQYF.

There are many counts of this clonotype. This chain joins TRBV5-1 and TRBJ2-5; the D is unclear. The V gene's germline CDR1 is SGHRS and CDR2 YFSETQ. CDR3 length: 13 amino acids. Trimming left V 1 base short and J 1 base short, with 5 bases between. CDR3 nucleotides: TGCGCCAGCAGCTTGAACAGCCAAGAGACCCAGTACTTC. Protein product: CASSLNSQETQYF.

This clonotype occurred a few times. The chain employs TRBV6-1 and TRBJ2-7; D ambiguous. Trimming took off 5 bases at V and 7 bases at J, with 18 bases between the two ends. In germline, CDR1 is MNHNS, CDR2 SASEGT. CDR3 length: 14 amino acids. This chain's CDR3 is CASSWYSSAKEQYF. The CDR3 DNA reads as TGTGCCAGCAGTTGGTATTCCAGCGCTAAGGAGCAGTACTTC.

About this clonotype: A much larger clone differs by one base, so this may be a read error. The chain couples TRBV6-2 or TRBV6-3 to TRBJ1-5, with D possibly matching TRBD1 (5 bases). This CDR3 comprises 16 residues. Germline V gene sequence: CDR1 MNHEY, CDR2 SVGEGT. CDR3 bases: TGTGCCGGCAGCCTCCCGCTAGGGGCGCTGGGTCAGCCCCAGCATTTT. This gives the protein CAGSLPLGALGQPQHF.

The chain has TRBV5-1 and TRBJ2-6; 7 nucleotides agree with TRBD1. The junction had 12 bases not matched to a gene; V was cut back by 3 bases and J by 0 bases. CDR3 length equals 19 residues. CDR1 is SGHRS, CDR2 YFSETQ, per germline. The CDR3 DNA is TGCGCCAGCAGCTATTTTTACGGGACAGTGAACTCTGGGGCCAACGTCCTGACTTTC. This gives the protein CASSYFYGTVNSGANVLTF. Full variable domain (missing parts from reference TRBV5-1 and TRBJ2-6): KAGVTQTPRYLIKTRGQQVTLSCSPISGHRSVSWYQQTPGQGLQFLFEYFSETQRNKGNFPGRFSGRQFSNSRSEMNVSTLELGDSALYLCASSYFYGTVNSGANVLTFGAGSRLTVL.